This T cell receptor (beta chain) was profiled in a study of T cells after yellow fever vaccination (dated 2019 in TCRdb). As for the study more broadly: Libraries from fractions with low cell numbers were prepared with the SMART-Seq v4 Ultra Low Input RNA kit. Bulk PBMC replicates and cell subsets were isolated from blood drawn at multiple timepoints before and after both primary and secondary immunization. Bulk TCR alpha and beta repertoires were sequenced longitudinally to track T-cell clones before and after primary and booster YFV17D yellow fever vaccination. The cohort comprised two healthy male donors, one aged 18 to 30 and one aged 30 to 40 years.

V loses 5 bases, J loses 5 bases, and the germline ends lie 16 bases apart. The CDR1 and CDR2 encoded by the germline V gene are KGHSH and LQKENI. The CDR3 has 14 amino acids, counting the end cysteine and valine. Only the CDR3 DNA stays, 42 bases, in frame from base 1. Interpreted using the paper, the treatment or condition label stands for: live attenuated yellow fever vaccine strain. At every blood-draw timepoint, two biological replicates of bulk PBMCs were collected. A standard Ficoll-Paque protocol was used to isolate PBMCs from peripheral blood. TriZol was used to extract RNA from bulk PBMCs, CD4 and CD8 fractions, and dextramer-positive and dextramer-negative fractions. TCRdb names Illumina NovaSeq 6000 as the instrument used. Synthesis of TCR cDNA relied on 5'RACE template switching, a step that introduced a universal primer site along with unique molecular identifiers. Priming for cDNA synthesis came from both the TCR alpha and TCR beta constant segments. Library amplification involved two PCR steps, and the second step added sample barcodes and sequencing adapters. Sequencing of libraries was performed on Illumina HiSeq 2500 (2x100 bp) or NovaSeq (2x150 bp). In the original analysis: MIGEC handled demultiplexing of reads and collapsing into UMI consensus sequences, while MiXCR performed V(D)J alignment. Clonotypes responding to the vaccine were identified with edgeR on replicate PBMC samples, with the criteria of FDR below 0.01 and a log2 fold change above 5 up to day 15. Each bulk clonotype received a CD4 or CD8 identity based on whether the sequenced CD4 or CD8 repertoire contained that clonotype at higher abundance. Using fastp trimming at Q25 and MiXCR clonotype assembly, TCRdb reanalyzed the public sequencing data and kept in-frame beta chains. Every CDR3 protein is listed once, alongside the most common genes and DNA of its rows. The V and J calls were determined by TCRdb, not by the authors. This sample comprises about 240,000 distinct CDR3 sequences, more than 3.5% of them detected only once. The biggest ten clones account for around 20% of the sample.

Many counts were recorded for this clonotype. Its antigen specificity is not known. No much larger clone is present one base from it, and per-base qualities are unavailable. The study at large found these results: A small share of clonotypes occurred in both CD4 and CD8 compartments, likely arising from convergent recombination. Compared with the primary T-cell response, the secondary T-cell response was weaker but faster, peaking on day 5 rather than day 15. After the booster, most of the clones that had expanded following primary vaccination were detected again (almost 98% of CD4 and 80% to 90% of CD8), which suggests that memory was broadly maintained. Computational filtering was needed because FACS-sorted repertoires could contain abundant contaminating clonotypes from the bulk population. Because the study included only two donors, the extent to which the findings can be generalized is limited.

The source of this sequence is a man between 18 and 29 years old who received the YFV17D yellow fever vaccine. The sequences come from PBMCs, collected 15 days after the yellow fever booster vaccination. The rearranged segments are TRBV18 and TRBJ2-7; TRBD1 is a weak D gene call, 6 bases matching. The CDR3 amino acid sequence is: CASSKGHLENEQYV. The DNA sequence is as follows: TGTGCCAGCTCAAAGGGACACTTAGAGAACGAGCAGTACGTC.